This T cell receptor (beta chain) was observed in a study of spatial heterogeneity in lung cancer. This clonotype was recorded a few times. The target antigen is unknown. Every molecule of TCR cDNA had its own unique molecular identifier. TCRdb independently ran MiXCR on the 5' RACE reads; one entry per CDR3 protein. Of about 8,100 distinct CDR3 sequences in the sample, 5% to 6% were seen once. Time point defined: sample taken at primary tumor resection. Points from the study as a whole: Within tumors, counts of expanded alpha and beta TCRs tracked tumor mutation counts.

The V and J ends lost 6 bases and 3 bases, in that order; junction bases with no gene match: 6. Germline CDR1 MGHRA, CDR2 YSYEKL. This CDR3 spans 14 amino acids. Sequences were derived from lung tumor tissue, sampled at surgery. The clonotype was recovered from a male donor with early-stage non-small cell lung cancer. V usage is TRBV4-1 and J usage is TRBJ2-7, with TRBD1 matching over 9 bases. For the CDR3, the DNA is TGCGCCAGCAGTCTGGACAGGGGAATCTACGAGCAGTACTTC. Its translation: CASSLDRGIYEQYF.